This T cell receptor beta chain originates from a study of T cell responses to AZD1222 COVID-19 vaccine. As for the study in general: Second-dose groups at about 4 or about 12 weeks were pooled. Findings and limits, study-wide: Without day 14 samples, only post-peak T cell repertoires were studied. Nearly half of spike-specific TCRs reportedly go after variant regions that carry no mutations. Spike-specific TCR breadth and depth rose after two AZD1222 doses.

The CDR3 is made up of 15 amino acids. In germline, CDR1 is LNHDA, CDR2 SQIVND (reference sequence). Between the trimmed V and J ends, which lost 6 bases and 1 base, there was a span of 15 bases. The repertoire was sequenced with immunoSEQ multiplex PCR; TCRdb's copy has only in-frame clones and lacks some. Of some 97,000 clones listed, approximately 88% are singletons. As for this clone: Its antigen is unidentified.

This sequence joins TRBV19 and TRBJ1-1; D remains unclear. The sequence came from an adult in good health. The source material was peripheral blood, sampled on day 0 of AZD1222 vaccination. The CDR3 sequence is CASRGKEQTNTEAFF. CDR3 sequence (DNA): TGTGCCAGTAGGGGGAAAGAGCAGACGAACACTGAAGCTTTCTTT.